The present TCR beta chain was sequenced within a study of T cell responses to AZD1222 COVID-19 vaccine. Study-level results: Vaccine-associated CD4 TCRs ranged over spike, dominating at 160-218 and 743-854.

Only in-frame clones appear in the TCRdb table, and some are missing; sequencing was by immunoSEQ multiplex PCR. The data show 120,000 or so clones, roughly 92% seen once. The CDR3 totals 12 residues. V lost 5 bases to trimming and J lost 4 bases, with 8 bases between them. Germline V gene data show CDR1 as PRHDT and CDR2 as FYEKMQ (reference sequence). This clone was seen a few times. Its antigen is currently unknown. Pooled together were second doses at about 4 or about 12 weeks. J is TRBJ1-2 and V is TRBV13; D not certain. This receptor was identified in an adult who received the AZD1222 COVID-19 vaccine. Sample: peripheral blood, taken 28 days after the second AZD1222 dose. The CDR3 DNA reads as TGTGCCAGCAGCCGACCGCTCTATGGCTACACCTTC. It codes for CASSRPLYGYTF.